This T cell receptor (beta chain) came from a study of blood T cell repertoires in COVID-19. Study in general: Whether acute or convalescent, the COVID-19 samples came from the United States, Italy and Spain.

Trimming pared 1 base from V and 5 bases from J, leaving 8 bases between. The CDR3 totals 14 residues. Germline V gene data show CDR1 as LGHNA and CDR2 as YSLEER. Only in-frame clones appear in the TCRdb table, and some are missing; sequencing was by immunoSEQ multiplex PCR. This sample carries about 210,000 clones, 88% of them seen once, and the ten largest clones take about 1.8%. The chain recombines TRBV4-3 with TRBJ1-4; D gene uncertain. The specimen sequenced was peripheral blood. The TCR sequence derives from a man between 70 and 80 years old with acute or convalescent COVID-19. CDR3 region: CASSQVIRNEKLFF. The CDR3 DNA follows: TGCGCCAGCAGCCAAGTCATACGGAATGAAAAACTGTTTTTT.